These 9 T cell receptor beta chains were sequenced from one sample in a study of radiotherapy plus CTLA-4 blockade in lung cancer. Only in-frame clones appear in the TCRdb table, and some are missing; sequencing was by immunoSEQ multiplex PCR. Altogether fewer than 65,000 clones are present, around four fifths being singletons, with the ten largest covering around 5.1%. Source: peripheral blood, taken from a patient treated with radiotherapy plus ipilimumab. These receptors were taken from a human donor with non-small cell lung cancer whose response to radiotherapy plus ipilimumab could not be evaluated.

V and J are TRBV15 and TRBJ2-6; D is uncertain. The germline gives CDR1 LNHNV, CDR2 YYDKDF (reference sequence). Trimming removed 0 bases at V and 0 bases at J, with 15 bases between. CDR3 length: 19 residues. The CDR3 DNA reads as TGTGCCACCAGCAGAGATAAGAGACGGGTTGTCTCTGGGGCCAACGTCCTGACTTTC. Translating gives CATSRDKRRVVSGANVLTF.

This sequence joins TRBV2 and TRBJ1-2; TRBD1 matches at 7 bases. This CDR3 contains 14 residues. Trimming cost V 5 bases and J 3 bases; bases outside gene matches: 6. Germline V gene lookup returns CDR1 SNHLY and CDR2 FYNNEI. The CDR3 is CASSTQGSDYGYTF. For the CDR3, the DNA is TGTGCCAGCAGTACACAGGGGTCGGACTATGGCTACACCTTC.

The chain has TRBV4-3 and TRBJ2-7; D may be TRBD1 (6 bases). V was trimmed by 0 bases and J by 3 bases, leaving 12 bases between them. CDR1 LGHNA and CDR2 YSLEER come from the germline V gene. CDR3 length: 15 amino acids. CDR3 residues: CASSQDRGQYYEQYF. As DNA, the CDR3 is TGCGCCAGCAGCCAAGATCGAGGACAGTACTACGAGCAGTACTTC.

The genes are TRBV7-2 and TRBJ2-3, with 10 positions matching TRBD2. CDR1 and CDR2 from the germline V gene are SGHTA and FQGNSA. The CDR3 runs 17 residues. The ends lost 0 bases at V and 0 bases at J; junction bases unmatched: 3. The CDR3 reads CASSLAMTSGSTDTQYF. The CDR3 bases are TGTGCCAGCAGCTTAGCGATGACTAGCGGGAGCACAGATACGCAGTATTTT.

This clone appeared a few times. The chain carries TRBV30 and TRBJ2-7; TRBD2 matches 8 bases. CDR3 length: 13 amino acids. CDR1 is GTSNPN, CDR2 SVGIG, per germline (reference sequence). Trimming cost V 3 bases and J 7 bases; bases outside gene matches: 8. CDR3 bases: TGTGCCTGGAGGATCGGGGGGGCCCGAGAGCAGTACTTC. It yields the protein CAWRIGGAREQYF.

This chain joins TRBV5-1 and TRBJ1-1; possible D gene TRBD1, 5 bases. Germline lookup yields CDR1 SGHRS and CDR2 YFSETQ. The CDR3 covers 16 residues. Trimming removed 0 bases at V and 0 bases at J, with 12 bases between. CDR3 loop: CASSLGQPKMNTEAFF. Here the CDR3 DNA reads TGCGCCAGCAGCTTGGGACAGCCTAAAATGAACACTGAAGCTTTCTTT.

This chain joins TRBV2 and TRBJ2-7; 14 positions agree with TRBD2. The V and J ends lost 3 bases and 6 bases, in that order; junction bases with no gene match: 4. The CDR3 loop spans 15 amino acids. CDR1 and CDR2 (germline): SNHLY, FYNNEI. CDR3: CASSEGLAGAPEQYF. CDR3 DNA: TGTGCCAGCAGTGAGGGACTAGCGGGAGCCCCCGAGCAGTACTTC.

The genes are TRBV7-3 and TRBJ1-1; D may be TRBD1 (5 bases). The CDR3 loop spans 13 amino acids. Deletions cut 5 bases from V and 1 base from J, with 8 bases between. Germline V gives CDR1 SGHTA, CDR2 FQGTGA. The CDR3 here is CASSQGRNTEAFF. The CDR3 DNA is TGTGCCAGCAGCCAGGGTAGGAACACTGAAGCTTTCTTT. Full variable domain (remainder filled in from reference TRBV7-3 and TRBJ1-1): GAGVSQTPSNKVTEKGKYVELRCDPISGHTALYWYRQSLGQGPEFLIYFQGTGAADDSGLPNDRFFAVRPEGSVSTLKIQRTERGDSAVYLCASSQGRNTEAFFGQGTRLTVV.

This sequence joins TRBV5-1 and TRBJ2-1; tentatively, D is TRBD2 (6 bases). CDR3 length: 12 amino acids. Trimming cost V 5 bases and J 5 bases, with 8 bases left between them. Germline lookup yields CDR1 SGHRS and CDR2 YFSETQ. The CDR3 nucleotides are TGCGCCAGCAGGGAGGGGAACAATGAGCAGTTCTTC. Translated: CASREGNNEQFF.